The 18 T cell receptor beta chains below come from one sample, sequenced in a study of CD4 and CD8 cells across lung adenocarcinoma regions. From the PCR reads, TCRdb called clonotypes with MiXCR, one entry per CDR3 protein. This sample has some 7,600 distinct CDR3 sequences, with 45% found just once. Sequencing was carried out using CD8+ T cells from the center of a lung tumor. The receptors here all came from a male donor with lung adenocarcinoma. The CD4 and CD8 labels of this study may be unreliable.

The chain uses TRBV25-1 and TRBJ2-2; 7 positions match TRBD1. V shed 10 bases and J 6 bases; nucleotides not matched to a gene: 5. CDR1 is MGHDK and CDR2 is SYGVNS in the germline V gene. The CDR3 loop spans 12 amino acids. CDR3 nucleotide sequence: TGTGCCACAGGGGGTTTCCCCGGGGAGCTGTTTTTT. Amino acid sequence: CATGGFPGELFF.

This clonotype was seen many times. The V and J genes are TRBV7-8 and TRBJ2-5; 9 bases fit TRBD2. The better agreement between TRBJ2-7 and the DNA end casts doubt on the J call. Germline V lookup: CDR1 SGHVS, CDR2 FQNEAQ. CDR3 size: 15 residues. CDR3 DNA: TGTGCCAGCAGCTCCGAGGGACTAGCAATAGACGAGCAGTACTTC. This codes for CASSSEGLAIDEQYF.

This clonotype occurred many times. This chain uses TRBV6-5 with TRBJ2-1; D is unresolved. In germline, CDR1 is MNHEY, CDR2 SVGAGI. The CDR3 is made up of 15 amino acids. V lost 6 bases to trimming and J lost 5 bases, with 17 bases between them. CDR3 sequence reads: CASSTTTPKDNEQFF. CDR3 DNA sequence: TGTGCCAGCAGCACGACGACTCCGAAGGACAATGAGCAGTTCTTC.

The gene calls are TRBV6-2 or TRBV6-3 and TRBJ1-4; D perhaps matches TRBD1 (5 bases). V lost 8 bases, J lost 3 bases, and 13 bases lay in between. CDR3 length: 14 residues. Germline CDR1 reads MNHEY; CDR2 reads SVGEGT. CDR3: CASLSTASNEKLFF. The CDR3, as DNA: TGTGCCAGCCTCTCGACAGCTTCTAATGAAAAACTGTTTTTT.

This clonotype showed up just a few times. The chain links TRBV6-1 to TRBJ1-2; the match to TRBD1 covers 9 bases. The V gene end was trimmed by 3 bases and the J gene end by 7 bases; junction bases not matched to a gene: 9. The V gene's germline CDR1 is MNHNS and CDR2 SASEGT. The CDR3 length is 15 residues. CDR3 DNA: TGTGCCAGCAGTGAGGACAGGGGACTCTCGGCTGGCTACACCTTC. Translating gives CASSEDRGLSAGYTF.

The rearrangement links TRBV11-2 to TRBJ2-1; TRBD2 is a possible D gene (7 bases). The CDR3 runs to 21 residues. Germline loops: CDR1 SGHAT, CDR2 FQNNGV. Between the trimmed V and J ends, which lost 5 bases and 8 bases, there was a span of 37 bases. CDR3 region: CASSGGRGGGGRAPLGDEQFF. In DNA form, the CDR3 reads TGTGCCAGCAGCGGGGGTAGGGGGGGGGGAGGGCGGGCACCACTCGGGGATGAGCAGTTCTTC.

This clonotype was found once. The chain joins TRBV27 to TRBJ2-1; D gene unclear. Germline V gene data show CDR1 as MNHEY and CDR2 as SMNVEV (reference sequence). The ends were cut back, 1 base at V and 7 bases at J, with 11 bases in the middle. The CDR3 loop spans 14 amino acids. The CDR3 DNA reads as TGTGCCAGCAGTTTATGGGGTTTATTGAATGAGCAGTTCTTC. Protein: CASSLWGLLNEQFF.

This chain links TRBV11-2 with TRBJ2-1, with 8 nucleotides matching TRBD1. This CDR3 has 13 residues. Germline values: CDR1 SGHAT, CDR2 FQNNGV. J lost 6 bases, V lost 4 bases, and 2 bases had no gene match. CDR3 protein: CASSSDRGNEQFF. CDR3 bases: TGTGCCAGCAGCTCAGACAGGGGCAATGAGCAGTTCTTC.

This chain uses TRBV7-9 with TRBJ2-3; TRBD1 matches at 10 bases. V gave up 5 bases and J gave up 4 bases; unmatched junction bases: 6. The germline V gene encodes CDR1 SEHNR and CDR2 FQNEAQ (reference sequence). This CDR3 has 15 residues. CDR3 bases: TGTGCCAGCAGCCAAGGGACAGGGGTTGCAGATACGCAGTATTTT. It is translated as CASSQGTGVADTQYF.

This clonotype occurred a few times. This sequence joins TRBV7-3 and TRBJ2-1, with D possibly being TRBD1 or TRBD2 (6 bases each). This CDR3 is built from 13 residues. From germline, CDR1 is SGHTA and CDR2 FQGTGA. Trimming removed 1 base at V and 9 bases at J, with 10 bases between. CDR3 in DNA: TGTGCCAGCAGCTTAAACGGAGGGGGTGAGCAGTTCTTC. It yields the protein CASSLNGGGEQFF.

This clonotype came up many times. CDR3 sequence (DNA): TGTGCCAGCAGCGTAGACGGGGGGGTGGATGAGCAGTTCTTC. Its protein is CASSVDGGVDEQFF. The V and J genes are TRBV9 and TRBJ2-1, with 8 nucleotides matching TRBD2. The CDR3 covers 14 residues. The V gene's germline CDR1 is SGDLS and CDR2 YYNGEE. V trimming: 0 bases; J trimming: 8 bases; junction bases outside the gene matches: 4.

In this sample, this clonotype turned up a few times. The V gene is TRBV6-5, the J gene TRBJ1-5; TRBD1 agrees at 7 bases. The CDR3 runs to 14 residues. The germline V gene has CDR1 MNHEY and CDR2 SVGAGI. V lost 4 bases to trimming and J lost 7 bases; unmatched junction nucleotides: 7. The CDR3 sequence is CASSFWDRAQPQHF. Written as DNA, the CDR3 is TGTGCCAGCAGTTTCTGGGACAGAGCCCAGCCCCAGCATTTT.

J is TRBJ2-1 and V is TRBV6-1, with no clear D. Germline lookup yields CDR1 MNHNS and CDR2 SASEGT. The CDR3 runs 13 residues. V lost 6 bases to trimming and J lost 7 bases, with 13 bases between them. The CDR3: CASSRSLGNEQFF. CDR3 coding DNA: TGTGCCAGCAGCCGTTCCCTAGGTAATGAGCAGTTCTTC.

The V call is TRBV6-1, the J call TRBJ2-5; unclear D gene. V was clipped by 2 bases and J by 1 base, with 8 bases between them. CDR3 length: 14 amino acids. Germline lookup yields CDR1 MNHNS and CDR2 SASEGT. The CDR3 protein is CASSETAFQETQYF. For the CDR3, the DNA is TGTGCCAGCAGTGAAACGGCGTTCCAAGAGACCCAGTACTTC.

This clonotype was seen a handful of times. V usage is TRBV7-8 and J usage is TRBJ1-2; D unclear. Between the trimmed V and J ends, which lost 0 bases and 7 bases, there was a span of 18 bases. This CDR3 comprises 16 residues. The germline V gene encodes CDR1 SGHVS and CDR2 FQNEAQ. The DNA for the CDR3 is TGTGCCAGCAGCTTAGCGCGAACCCAAGCCGCGGGTGGCTACACCTTC. Residues: CASSLARTQAAGGYTF.

This clonotype was counted many times. In DNA, the CDR3 is TGTGCCAGCAGCTTAGGTTGGTCAGATACGCAGTATTTT. This encodes CASSLGWSDTQYF. V is TRBV11-2 and J is TRBJ2-3, with D hard to call. Between the trimmed V and J ends, which lost 1 base and 4 bases, there was a span of 6 bases. Germline CDR1 SGHAT, CDR2 FQNNGV. The CDR3 covers 13 residues.

This clonotype was detected many times. The chain uses TRBV6-1 and TRBJ2-3; no reliable D call. Trimming took 1 base from V and 5 from J, leaving 13 bases between them. Germline V gene lookup returns CDR1 MNHNS and CDR2 SASEGT. This CDR3 has 15 residues. CDR3 sequence reads: CASSEVGHHLDTQYF. As DNA, the CDR3 is TGTGCCAGCAGTGAAGTCGGGCATCATCTAGATACGCAGTATTTT.

The genes are TRBV4-2 and TRBJ1-2; D is unclear. Germline-derived CDR1 and CDR2 are LGHNA and YNFKEQ. This CDR3 region has 13 residues. V lost 7 bases and J lost 6, with 15 bases in between. The CDR3 protein is CASKQSQVDGYTF. CDR3 coding DNA: TGTGCCAGCAAGCAGTCTCAGGTCGATGGCTACACCTTC.